The 21 T cell receptor beta chains below were found in one sample sequenced in a study of CD8+ T cells in alopecia areata. Indicated treatment: oral pan-JAK inhibitor, 5-10 mg twice daily. RNA was isolated and reverse transcribed to cDNA, the sequencing template. TCRdb's copy holds only in-frame clones and misses some; the assay was immunoSEQ multiplex PCR. The sample has hundreds of thousands of clones; about three fifths are singletons. The material was CD4+ T cells sorted from blood, obtained at approximately week 52, from a patient treated with tofacitinib. The origin of the receptors is a human donor with alopecia areata.

The J gene is TRBJ2-7, the V gene TRBV18; D call uncertain. V was shortened by 3 bases and J by 2 bases, with 8 bases between the two germline ends. The CDR3 sequence is 13 residues long. The germline gives CDR1 KGHSH, CDR2 LQKENI. The CDR3 DNA follows: TGTGCCAGCTCACCCCACCCGGCCTACGAGCAGTACTTC. It codes for CASSPHPAYEQYF.

This CDR3 is CASSLGQGEQYF. In nucleotides, the CDR3 is TGTGCCAGCAGCTTGGGACAGGGCGAGCAGTACTTC. This rearrangement joins TRBV13 to TRBJ2-7; 9 bases align to TRBD1. Germline lookup yields CDR1 PRHDT and CDR2 FYEKMQ (reference sequence). After removal of 3 bases from V and 6 bases from J, the junction contained 0 bases not matched to a gene. The CDR3 contains 12 residues.

This clone was seen a few times. The chain is built from TRBV29-1 and TRBJ2-3; D gene ambiguous. Trimming took 5 bases from V and 2 from J, leaving 11 bases between them. This CDR3 contains 13 residues. Germline lookup yields CDR1 SQVTM and CDR2 ANQGSEA. In DNA form, the CDR3 reads TGCAGCGTTACAGTCAGGTACACAGATACGCAGTATTTT. Its translation is CSVTVRYTDTQYF.

The CDR3 here is CSVGAGARGNTIYF. The CDR3 coding sequence is TGCAGCGTTGGGGCTGGCGCCAGAGGAAACACCATATATTTT. The J gene is TRBJ1-3, the V gene TRBV29-1; D gene uncertain. Germline values: CDR1 SQVTM, CDR2 ANQGSEA. This CDR3 contains 14 residues. V lost 4 bases, J lost 4 bases, and 14 bases lay in between.

V and J are TRBV5-4 and TRBJ2-3; TRBD2 matches at 12 bases. This CDR3 is built from 15 residues. Germline loops: CDR1 SGHNT, CDR2 YYREEE (reference sequence). The junction had 7 bases not matched to a gene; V was cut back by 9 bases and J by 2 bases. The CDR3 nucleotides read TGTGCCACCACGACTAGCGGGGGTATCACAGATACGCAGTATTTT. Residues: CATTTSGGITDTQYF. Full variable domain (rest looked up from reference TRBV5-4 and TRBJ2-3): ETGVTQSPTHLIKTRGQQVTLRCSSQSGHNTVSWYQQALGQGPQFIFQYYREEENGRGNFPPRFSGLQFPNYSSELNVNALELDDSALYLCATTTSGGITDTQYFGPGTRLTVL.

This clone was observed a handful of times. The chain links TRBV7-2 to TRBJ2-1, with 12 bases lining up with TRBD2. Germline loops: CDR1 SGHTA, CDR2 FQGNSA. V lost 1 base to trimming and J lost 3 bases; unmatched junction nucleotides: 1. The CDR3 covers 16 residues. The CDR3 spells CASSLGLAGVYNEQFF. The CDR3 nucleotides are TGTGCCAGCAGCTTAGGACTAGCGGGGGTCTACAATGAGCAGTTCTTC.

The rearrangement uses TRBV4-2 and TRBJ1-3; possible D gene TRBD1, 5 bases. V was shortened by 0 bases and J by 16 bases, with 22 bases between the two germline ends. CDR3 size: 15 residues. Germline lookup yields CDR1 LGHNA and CDR2 YNFKEQ. The chain's CDR3 is CASSQEVGSTGDWYF. Here the CDR3 DNA reads TGTGCCAGCAGCCAAGAAGTTGGGTCCACAGGTGACTGGTATTTT.

This chain uses TRBV18 with TRBJ2-6, with D perhaps assigned TRBD1 or TRBD2 (5 bases each). Germline V gene data show CDR1 as KGHSH and CDR2 as LQKENI. V gave up 3 bases and J gave up 2 bases, with 17 bases separating them. The CDR3 is made up of 18 amino acids. CDR3 in amino acids: CASSPTGTDYTGANVLTF. Here the CDR3 DNA reads TGTGCCAGCTCACCGACTGGGACGGATTATACTGGGGCCAACGTCCTGACTTTC.

The CDR3 DNA is TGTGCCAGCAGCGTAGAGTCGGGGCAGGCGAGCTCCTACAATGAGCAGTTCTTC. Its protein product is CASSVESGQASSYNEQFF. The rearrangement links TRBV9 to TRBJ2-1, with D perhaps TRBD1 or TRBD2 (5 bases each). Germline V gene sequence: CDR1 SGDLS, CDR2 YYNGEE. The CDR3 length is 18 residues. V lost 0 bases to trimming and J lost 0 bases, with 16 bases between them.

The gene calls are TRBV7-3 and TRBJ2-5; 7 positions agree with TRBD1. The germline V gene encodes CDR1 SGHTA and CDR2 FQGTGA. Trimming at V came to 5 bases and at J to 13 bases, leaving 10 bases not matched to a gene. CDR3 length: 12 amino acids. The CDR3 DNA follows: TGTGCCAGCAGCGGGACCAGGGGGAAGCGGTACTTC. It specifies CASSGTRGKRYF.

V gene TRBV2 combines with J gene TRBJ2-2, with D hard to call. Germline V lookup: CDR1 SNHLY, CDR2 FYNNEI. V dropped 2 bases and J dropped 7 bases, with 8 bases sitting between them. CDR3 length: 13 amino acids. The CDR3 sequence is CASSEQVIGELFF. The CDR3, as DNA: TGTGCCAGCAGTGAACAGGTCATCGGGGAGCTGTTTTTT.

V gene TRBV29-1 combines with J gene TRBJ2-7; TRBD1 matches 11 bases. The J segment lost 2 bases and the V segment lost 6 bases, leaving 6 bases of the junction unmatched. CDR1 is SQVTM and CDR2 is ANQGSEA in the germline V gene. This CDR3 has 14 amino acids. The CDR3 DNA sequence: TGCAGCGTAGCACGGACAGGGGGCACCTACGAGCAGTACTTC. Encoded protein: CSVARTGGTYEQYF.

This clone is a singleton in its sample. The chain employs TRBV5-6 and TRBJ2-7; D is unresolved. Per germline, CDR1 SGHDT and CDR2 YYEEEE. This CDR3 has 11 amino acids. The V and J ends lost 2 bases and 5 bases respectively, with 5 bases between them. In DNA form, the CDR3 reads TGTGCCAGCAGCTTCTTTAACGAGCAGTACTTC. It specifies CASSFFNEQYF.

This clone showed up just a few times. The chain is built from TRBV9 and TRBJ1-1; D ambiguous. With 0 bases removed from V and 4 bases from J, the gap between germline ends came to 13 bases. CDR1 is SGDLS, CDR2 YYNGEE, per germline. The CDR3 spans 15 residues. CDR3 amino acids: CASSVVDRGSTEAFF. CDR3 DNA: TGTGCCAGCAGCGTAGTTGACCGGGGATCCACTGAAGCTTTCTTT.

Only a few counts were recorded for this clone. The chain carries TRBV4-3 and TRBJ2-1; D may be TRBD2 (6 bases). The CDR3 has 16 amino acids. The ends were cut back, 0 bases at V and 2 bases at J, with 11 bases in the middle. CDR1 is LGHNA, CDR2 YSLEER, per germline. Here the CDR3 reads CASSQEGLGAYNEQFF. The DNA of the CDR3 is TGCGCCAGCAGCCAAGAGGGACTTGGCGCCTACAATGAGCAGTTCTTC.

The rearrangement links TRBV9 to TRBJ1-6; D uncertain. In germline, CDR1 is SGDLS, CDR2 YYNGEE. Between the trimmed V and J ends, which lost 2 bases and 9 bases, there was a span of 6 bases. This CDR3 spans 12 amino acids. The CDR3 DNA reads TGTGCCAGCAGCGTCAATTCTTCACCCCTCCACTTT. Translating gives CASSVNSSPLHF.

The chain is built from TRBV7-2 and TRBJ1-1; D is perhaps TRBD1 (6 bases). The CDR3 sequence is 14 residues long. The germline V gene has CDR1 SGHTA and CDR2 FQGNSA. Trimming left V 7 bases short and J 6 bases short, with 18 bases between. DNA of the CDR3: TGTGCCAGCACCTATACTATGGGGGGCGCTGAAGCTTTCTTT. Its protein product is CASTYTMGGAEAFF. Using reference TRBV7-2 and TRBJ1-1 for the parts outside the CDR3, the full variable domain is GAGVSQSPSNKVTEKGKDVELRCDPISGHTALYWYRQSLGQGLEFLIYFQGNSAPDKSGLPSDRFSAERTGGSVSTLTIQRTQQEDSAVYLCASTYTMGGAEAFFGQGTRLTVV.

This chain links TRBV7-9 with TRBJ1-5; D unresolved. The CDR3 consists of 11 residues. The ends were cut back, 1 base at V and 9 bases at J, with 4 bases in the middle. Germline V CDR1 and CDR2: SEHNR, FQNEAQ (reference sequence). The CDR3 DNA reads as TGTGCCAGCAGCTTAGGAGGGCCCCAGCATTTT. This codes for CASSLGGPQHF.

This clone was recorded a few times. The rearrangement links TRBV7-9 to TRBJ2-3; no definite D call. The CDR3 loop spans 14 amino acids. CDR1 is SEHNR, CDR2 FQNEAQ, per germline (reference sequence). V lost 5 bases to trimming and J lost 2 bases, with 11 bases between them. CDR3 bases: TGTGCCAGCAGCAGAGGTCAAGACACAGATACGCAGTATTTT. Encoded protein: CASSRGQDTDTQYF.

The CDR3 protein is CASSLDGKGYTF. CDR3 nucleotide sequence: TGCGCCAGCAGCTTGGATGGGAAGGGCTACACCTTC. V gene TRBV5-1 combines with J gene TRBJ1-2, with D uncertain. Looked up from germline, CDR1 is SGHRS and CDR2 is YFSETQ. The CDR3 is 12 amino acids. The V and J ends lost 0 bases and 8 bases respectively, with 8 bases between them.

This CDR3 reads CASSEVSRPIPYEQYF. CDR3 in DNA: TGTGCCAGCAGTGAAGTGTCAAGGCCAATCCCCTACGAGCAGTACTTC. The chain links TRBV6-1 to TRBJ2-7, with D unclear. Trimming stripped 1 base from V and 2 bases from J, with 15 bases between. This CDR3 has 16 residues. Germline lookup yields CDR1 MNHNS and CDR2 SASEGT.